This record concerns one T cell receptor (beta chain) sequence. Its cognate antigen is unknown. Vbeta (60) and Jbeta (13) primers were used in the PCR. Sequenced by immunoSEQ multiplex PCR; TCRdb stores in-frame clones only, minus some. The repertoire holds 100,000 to 120,000 clones, with over 65% as singletons. The sample comes from a study of cytomegalovirus exposure and HLA in healthy donors. General study findings and limits: Indistinguishable V segments, including TRBV6-2 and TRBV6-3, were excluded. Most subjects had HLA-A and HLA-B alleles reportedly predicted accurately by TCR beta sequences.

CDR1 and CDR2 from the germline V gene are MGHDK and SYGVNS. The V and J ends lost 6 bases and 12 bases, in that order; junction bases with no gene match: 5. This CDR3 is 11 amino acids long. This chain connects TRBV25-1 to TRBJ2-1; TRBD2 agrees at 7 bases. The source of this sequence is a woman in her thirties in good health and CMV-seropositive. Source material: PBMCs. CDR3 sequence (DNA): TGTGCCAGCAGGGGGTGGGGGGGGCAGTTCTTC. Protein product: CASRGWGGQFF.